There are a few counts of the clone carrying this T cell receptor beta chain. The sample belongs to a study of tumor-infiltrating lymphocytes in primary liver carcinoma. The CDR3 length is 13 residues. V was clipped by 6 bases and J by 2 bases, with 11 bases between them. Unsorted whole blood yielded the blood RNA, and germline DNA was also extracted. The researchers produced TCR beta cDNA from approximately 460 ng total RNA with a constant-region primer. For TCR beta, libraries were produced by three nested multiplex PCR rounds using slightly modified ARM-PCR. A C-beta reverse primer was combined with TRBV1-TRBV30 forward primers in the first two PCR rounds, and each round had ten to eleven cycles. TCRdb reanalysed the multiplex PCR reads using MiXCR and keeps one entry per CDR3 protein. Counted here are 250,000 to 350,000 distinct CDR3 sequences, 50% to 75% occurring once; the ten biggest clones make up about 17%.

The J gene is TRBJ2-7, the V gene TRBV12-3 or TRBV12-4, with a weak D call TRBD1 (6 bases). The sequencing sample was made of peripheral blood. This receptor was obtained from a woman in her thirties with primary liver carcinoma and hepatitis B virus infection. CDR3 sequence: CASSQTGPYEQYF. In nucleotides, the CDR3 is TGTGCCAGCAGCCAAACAGGGCCCTACGAGCAGTACTTC.